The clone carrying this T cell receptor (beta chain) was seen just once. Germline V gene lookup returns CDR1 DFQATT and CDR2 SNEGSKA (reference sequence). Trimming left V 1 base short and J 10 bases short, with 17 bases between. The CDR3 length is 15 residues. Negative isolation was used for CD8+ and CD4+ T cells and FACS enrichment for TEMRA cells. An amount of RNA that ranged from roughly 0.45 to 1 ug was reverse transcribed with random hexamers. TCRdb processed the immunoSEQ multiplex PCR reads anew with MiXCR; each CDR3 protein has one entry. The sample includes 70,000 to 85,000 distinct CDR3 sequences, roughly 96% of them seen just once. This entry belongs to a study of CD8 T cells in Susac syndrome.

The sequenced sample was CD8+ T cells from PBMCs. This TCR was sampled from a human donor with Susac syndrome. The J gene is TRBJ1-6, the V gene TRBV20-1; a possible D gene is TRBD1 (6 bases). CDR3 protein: CSARGVNREKSPLHF. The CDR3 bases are TGCAGTGCTAGAGGAGTTAACAGGGAGAAATCACCCCTCCACTTT.